This T cell receptor (beta chain) was sequenced in a study of blood T cell repertoires in COVID-19. Across the study: COVID-19 samples collected from the United States, Italy and Spain covered acute and convalescent phases. In each case, the material was cDNA or gDNA derived from T cells, B-cell-depleted T cells, or PBMCs.

Authors' analysis steps: Researchers report that nucleated cell counts were estimated from reference gene primer amplification. Sequencing was performed with immunoSEQ multiplex PCR; in TCRdb, only in-frame clones are kept and a portion is missing. V and J calls and clone size are those listed in that table; D and trimming were worked out from the DNA. The data contain approximately 150,000 clones, approximately 88% of them singletons. This clonotype was obtained from a woman between 45 and 65 years old with acute or convalescent COVID-19. Sequenced input: peripheral blood.

CDR3 sequence: CASRPYRAGNTIYF. Written as DNA, the CDR3 is TGTGCCAGCAGGCCATACAGGGCTGGAAACACCATATATTTT. The rearrangement links TRBV28 to TRBJ1-3; TRBD1 is a possible D gene (6 bases). Per the germline V gene, CDR1 is MDHEN and CDR2 is SYDVKM. Trimming pared 6 bases from V and 2 bases from J, leaving 11 bases between. The length of the CDR3 is 14 residues.